This entry lists 21 T cell receptor beta chains sequenced from one sample in a study of Ad26.COV2.S vaccination and SARS-CoV-2 variants. The treatment is: 15 to 20 received Ad26.COV2.S at low or high dose, single or two shots; about 5 received placebo; per-sample allocation not given. Sampling happened 63 days after the first vaccine or placebo injection. Repertoires were generated with immunoSEQ multiplex PCR, while TCRdb's copy carries only in-frame clones and drops some. The data contain fewer than 400,000 clones, around nine tenths of them singletons. Sequences were derived from peripheral blood, sampled in a trial of Ad26.COV2.S vaccine versus placebo. The receptors come from a person between 18 and 59 years old who received the Ad26.COV2.S COVID-19 vaccine or a placebo.

This chain uses TRBV27 with TRBJ2-3, with D perhaps TRBD2 (7 bases). The germline CDR1 and CDR2 sequences are MNHEY and SMNVEV (reference sequence). This CDR3 is built from 14 residues. Trimming removed 1 base from V and 8 bases from J, with 13 bases in between. The CDR3 coding sequence is TGTGCCAGCAGTTTATACGGGGGGCAGGGTACGCAGTATTTT. The encoded protein is CASSLYGGQGTQYF.

The J gene is TRBJ1-4, the V gene TRBV5-1, with a weak D call TRBD1 (5 bases). There are 15 residues in the CDR3. With 0 bases removed from V and 7 bases from J, the gap between germline ends came to 13 bases. CDR1 and CDR2 (germline): SGHRS, YFSETQ. The CDR3 DNA follows: TGCGCCAGCAGCTTGGGCGTCCAGGGATTTGAAAAACTGTTTTTT. Amino acids: CASSLGVQGFEKLFF.

V and J are TRBV5-4 and TRBJ2-2, with TRBD1 matching over 7 bases. This CDR3 spans 14 amino acids. The V and J ends lost 5 bases and 5 bases, in that order; junction bases with no gene match: 6. Germline lookup yields CDR1 SGHNT and CDR2 YYREEE (reference sequence). CDR3 nucleotides: TGTGCCAGCAGACAGGACAGGAGGACCGGGGAGCTGTTTTTT. This codes for CASRQDRRTGELFF.

This clone occurred once. The chain uses TRBV2 and TRBJ2-7; perhaps TRBD2 as D (5 bases). Germline assignment: CDR1 SNHLY and CDR2 FYNNEI. CDR3 length: 12 amino acids. Trimming shortened V by 7 bases and J by 2 bases, and 9 bases separated the two germline ends. CDR3 nucleotides: TGTGCCAGCAAGGGAGTGGCCTACGAGCAGTACTTC. As protein: CASKGVAYEQYF.

The rearrangement links TRBV5-1 to TRBJ1-2; D might be TRBD1 (6 bases). The germline CDR1 and CDR2 sequences are SGHRS and YFSETQ. There are 13 residues in the CDR3. Deletions cut 2 bases from V and 5 bases from J, with 10 bases between. The CDR3 is CASSFEGDYGYTF. The CDR3 nucleotides read TGCGCCAGCAGCTTTGAGGGGGATTATGGCTACACCTTC.

The chain joins TRBV7-2 to TRBJ2-3; the D gene is possibly TRBD2 (5 bases). Germline V CDR1 and CDR2: SGHTA, FQGNSA. Trimming left V 4 bases short and J 2 bases short, with 16 bases between. This CDR3 is built from 16 residues. CDR3 in DNA: TGTGCCAGCAGCTCATACCCCGGGGTCTTCACAGATACGCAGTATTTT. It translates to CASSSYPGVFTDTQYF.

This clone was seen a few times. This rearrangement joins TRBV12-3 or TRBV12-4 to TRBJ2-7; TRBD2 is a possible D gene (6 bases). This CDR3 spans 13 amino acids. V was pared by 6 bases and J by 0 bases, with 9 bases between. The CDR3 DNA follows: TGTGCCAGCAGCTCCGGGGGCTCCTACGAGCAGTACTTC. Protein sequence: CASSSGGSYEQYF.

The CDR3 here is CASSKTGYTEAFF. The CDR3 DNA is TGTGCCAGTAGTAAAACAGGGTACACTGAAGCTTTCTTT. This chain joins TRBV19 and TRBJ1-1; perhaps TRBD1 as D (6 bases). In germline, CDR1 is LNHDA, CDR2 SQIVND (reference sequence). Trimming pared 4 bases from V and 3 bases from J, leaving 9 bases between. This CDR3 has 13 amino acids.

The chain joins TRBV5-1 to TRBJ1-4; no firm D call. This CDR3 has 13 residues. The V end lost 6 bases, the J end lost 8 bases, and 14 bases lay between the germline ends. In germline, CDR1 is SGHRS, CDR2 YFSETQ. CDR3 nucleotides: TGCGCCAGCACAAGGGAGTTCGGGGAAAAACTGTTTTTT. Protein sequence: CASTREFGEKLFF.

V gene TRBV27 combines with J gene TRBJ1-1, with unresolved D. This CDR3 contains 15 residues. Trimming cost V 4 bases and J 1 base, with 13 bases left between them. Germline V CDR1 and CDR2: MNHEY, SMNVEV (reference sequence). CDR3 sequence reads: CASSYRGLSNTEAFF. The DNA of the CDR3 is TGTGCCAGCAGTTACCGGGGTCTGTCGAACACTGAAGCTTTCTTT.

The rearrangement links TRBV5-1 to TRBJ1-6; the D is unclear. This CDR3 is built from 14 residues. The V end was cut by 0 bases, the J end by 9 bases, with 10 bases between. The germline V gene encodes CDR1 SGHRS and CDR2 YFSETQ. Written as DNA, the CDR3 is TGCGCCAGCAGCTTGGCAGGATGGGGTTCACCCCTCCACTTT. This encodes CASSLAGWGSPLHF.

This clone has only a few counts. This chain links TRBV5-4 with TRBJ2-7, with D maybe TRBD1 (6 bases). Trimming stripped 3 bases from V and 6 bases from J, with 19 bases between. The CDR3 has 15 amino acids. CDR1 and CDR2 from the germline V gene are SGHNT and YYREEE (reference sequence). The CDR3 spells CASSSAEGVLFEQYF. Here the CDR3 DNA reads TGTGCCAGCAGCTCCGCCGAGGGGGTCCTCTTCGAGCAGTACTTC.

The rearrangement joins TRBV6-2 or TRBV6-3 to TRBJ1-6; D gene unclear. V lost 5 bases, J lost 9 bases, and 5 bases lay in between. CDR3 length: 11 residues. Germline CDR1 reads MNHEY; CDR2 reads SVGEGT. The CDR3 sequence is CASSTASPLHF. CDR3 DNA: TGTGCCAGCAGTACGGCTTCACCCCTCCACTTT.

This clone was counted a few times. This chain connects TRBV2 to TRBJ2-7; no clear D. V lost 7 bases and J 0 bases, leaving 7 bases between the germline ends. This CDR3 is built from 12 residues. The V gene's germline CDR1 is SNHLY and CDR2 FYNNEI. This chain's CDR3 is CASTASSYEQYF. The CDR3 DNA follows: TGTGCCAGCACAGCAAGCTCCTACGAGCAGTACTTC.

The rearrangement uses TRBV7-2 and TRBJ1-1, with 7 bases that match TRBD1. CDR3 length: 14 residues. CDR1 and CDR2 from the germline V gene are SGHTA and FQGNSA. V lost 5 bases, J lost 1 base, and 4 bases stayed unmatched. CDR3 region: CASSPGQTNTEAFF. CDR3 nucleotides: TGTGCCAGCAGCCCGGGACAGACGAACACTGAAGCTTTCTTT.

In DNA form, the CDR3 reads TGTGCCAGCAGCCAAGGAGTTCGACTAGCGGGGATCGGGGAGCTGTTTTTT. Encoded protein: CASSQGVRLAGIGELFF. The rearrangement links TRBV3-1 (or the pseudogene TRBV3-2) to TRBJ2-2; the match to TRBD2 covers 11 bases. The germline V gene has CDR1 LGHDT and CDR2 YNNKEL (reference sequence). The CDR3 sequence is 17 residues long. With V trimmed by 1 base and J by 7 bases, 8 bases remained unmatched.

The chain carries TRBV4-3 and TRBJ1-6; D not certain. CDR1 is LGHNA and CDR2 is YSLEER in the germline V gene. The germline V and J ends were trimmed by 3 bases and 8 bases, with 8 bases remaining between them. This CDR3 contains 13 residues. Here the CDR3 reads CASSHRADSPLHF. For the CDR3, the DNA is TGCGCCAGCAGCCACCGTGCGGATTCACCCCTCCACTTT.

CDR3 in amino acids: CAISDREEQPQHF. The CDR3 DNA reads TGTGCCATCAGCGACAGGGAAGAGCAGCCCCAGCATTTT. This chain connects TRBV10-3 to TRBJ1-5, with TRBD1 identical over 7 bases. CDR1 and CDR2 from the germline V gene are ENHRY and SYGVKD. CDR3 length: 13 amino acids. V shed 6 bases, J shed 7 bases, and the junction held 6 bases outside the gene matches.

V gene TRBV5-6 combines with J gene TRBJ2-5; D is tentatively TRBD1 or TRBD2 (5 bases each). Trimming removed 3 bases from V and 3 bases from J, with 9 bases in between. The CDR3 is 13 residues long. Germline CDR1 is SGHDT and CDR2 is YYEEEE. CDR3 bases: TGTGCCAGCAGCTCCGGGACCGAAGAGACCCAGTACTTC. Encoded protein: CASSSGTEETQYF.

The CDR3 bases are TGTGCCAGCAGCCGACTAGCAGCTAGCACAGATACGCAGTATTTT. Translation: CASSRLAASTDTQYF. The chain employs TRBV5-5 and TRBJ2-3, with TRBD2 identical over 7 bases. J was trimmed by 0 bases and V by 4 bases; bases with no gene match: 5. CDR1 is SGHKS and CDR2 is YYEKEE in the germline V gene (reference sequence). The CDR3 loop spans 15 amino acids.

This clone was counted between two and nine times. V is TRBV6-5 and J is TRBJ1-2, with TRBD1 as a possible D gene (5 bases). Trimming removed 8 bases at V and 3 bases at J, with 19 bases between. Germline V gene lookup returns CDR1 MNHEY and CDR2 SVGAGI. The CDR3 consists of 15 residues. CDR3 sequence: CASGVRGSSDYGYTF. DNA of the CDR3: TGTGCCAGCGGAGTAAGGGGAAGCAGCGACTATGGCTACACCTTC.